These 4 T cell receptor beta chains were all obtained from the same sample, sequenced in a study of response to subunit inactivated influenza vaccine. TCRdb used MiXCR to reprocess the RT-PCR reads, holding one entry per CDR3 protein. This table holds around 200,000 distinct CDR3 sequences, around 9.2% found once. This specimen consisted of non-naive T cells sorted from PBMCs, obtained on the day of vaccination. These receptors were collected from a man aged 45-65 years who received an inactivated influenza vaccine.

Many counts were recorded for this clonotype. The chain is built from TRBV29-1 and TRBJ1-2, with D perhaps matching TRBD1 (6 bases). The germline gives CDR1 SQVTM, CDR2 ANQGSEA. The V end was cut by 4 bases, the J end by 5 bases, with 17 bases between. The CDR3 is 14 residues long. The CDR3, as DNA: TGCAGCGTTGCAGGGGACCTGAACCAATATGGCTACACCTTC. This sequence encodes CSVAGDLNQYGYTF.

This clonotype appeared a few times. The V call is TRBV6-2 or TRBV6-3, the J call TRBJ2-7; D ambiguous. This CDR3 region has 16 residues. V was pared by 0 bases and J by 1 base, with 13 bases between. The V gene's germline CDR1 is MNHEY and CDR2 SVGEGT. The chain's CDR3 is CASSYSLSPSSYEQYF. The CDR3 coding sequence is TGTGCCAGCAGTTACTCGCTTTCTCCTAGTTCCTACGAGCAGTACTTC.

This clonotype was seen repeatedly, ten times or more. The chain is built from TRBV3-1 and TRBJ2-1; D gene ambiguous. The CDR3 consists of 13 residues. Trimming took off 1 base at V and 15 bases at J, with 16 bases between the two ends. Germline lookup yields CDR1 LGHDT and CDR2 YNNKEL (reference sequence). CDR3: CASSQGTAASSFF. The DNA of the CDR3 is TGTGCCAGCAGCCAAGGCACAGCCGCCTCGTCGTTCTTC.

There are a few counts of this clonotype. The chain carries TRBV20-1 and TRBJ2-7, with D perhaps assigned TRBD1 or TRBD2 (5 bases each). The CDR3 consists of 18 residues. The V end was cut by 3 bases, the J end by 0 bases, with 24 bases between. Germline assignment: CDR1 DFQATT and CDR2 SNEGSKA (reference sequence). The CDR3 sequence is CSARPGLRGTRGSYEQYF. The CDR3 region has the DNA TGCAGTGCTAGGCCGGGGCTGCGCGGAACGAGGGGCTCCTACGAGCAGTACTTC.